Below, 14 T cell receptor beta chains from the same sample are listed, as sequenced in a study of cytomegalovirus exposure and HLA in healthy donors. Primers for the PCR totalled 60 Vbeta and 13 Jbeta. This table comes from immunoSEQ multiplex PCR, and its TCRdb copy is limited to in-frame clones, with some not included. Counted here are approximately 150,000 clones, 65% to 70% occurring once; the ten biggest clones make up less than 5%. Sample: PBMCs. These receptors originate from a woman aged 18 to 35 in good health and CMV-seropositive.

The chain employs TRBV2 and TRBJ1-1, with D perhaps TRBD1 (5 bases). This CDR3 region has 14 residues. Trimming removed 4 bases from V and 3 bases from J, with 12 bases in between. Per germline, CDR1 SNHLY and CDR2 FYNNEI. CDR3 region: CASSGIRGDTEAFF. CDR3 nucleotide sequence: TGTGCCAGCAGTGGAATCCGGGGGGACACTGAAGCTTTCTTT. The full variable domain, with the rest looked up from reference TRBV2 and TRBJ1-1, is EPEVTQTPSHQVTQMGQEVILRCVPISNHLYFYWYRQILGQKVEFLVSFYNNEISEKSEIFDDQFSVERPDGSNFTLKIRSTKLEDSAMYFCASSGIRGDTEAFFGQGTRLTVV.

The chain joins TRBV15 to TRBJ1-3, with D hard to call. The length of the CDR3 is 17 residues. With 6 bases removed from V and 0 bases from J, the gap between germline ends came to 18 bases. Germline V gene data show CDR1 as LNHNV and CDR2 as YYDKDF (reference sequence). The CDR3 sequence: CATRSQQSYHSGNTIYF. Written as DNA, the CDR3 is TGTGCCACCAGGTCACAGCAGAGCTATCACTCTGGAAACACCATATATTTT.

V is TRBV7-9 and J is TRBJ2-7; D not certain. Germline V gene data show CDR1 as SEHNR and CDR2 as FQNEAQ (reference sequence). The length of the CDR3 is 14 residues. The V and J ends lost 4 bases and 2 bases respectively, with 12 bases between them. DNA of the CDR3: TGTGCCAGCAGCTCCCCTGGCCAGACCTACGAGCAGTACTTC. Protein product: CASSSPGQTYEQYF.

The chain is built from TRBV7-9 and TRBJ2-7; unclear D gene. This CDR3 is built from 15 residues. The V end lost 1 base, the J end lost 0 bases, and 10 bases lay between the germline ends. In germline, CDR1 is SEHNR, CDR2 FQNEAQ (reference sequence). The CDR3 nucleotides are TGTGCCAGCAGCTTAGTTTCTCGGAGCTCCTACGAGCAGTACTTC. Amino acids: CASSLVSRSSYEQYF.

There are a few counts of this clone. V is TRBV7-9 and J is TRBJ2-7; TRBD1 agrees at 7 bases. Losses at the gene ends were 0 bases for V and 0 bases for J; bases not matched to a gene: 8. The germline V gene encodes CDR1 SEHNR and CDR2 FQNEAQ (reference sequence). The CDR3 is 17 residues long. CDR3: CASSLAQYRGSSYEQYF. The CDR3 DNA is TGTGCCAGCAGCTTAGCGCAATACAGGGGAAGCTCCTACGAGCAGTACTTC.

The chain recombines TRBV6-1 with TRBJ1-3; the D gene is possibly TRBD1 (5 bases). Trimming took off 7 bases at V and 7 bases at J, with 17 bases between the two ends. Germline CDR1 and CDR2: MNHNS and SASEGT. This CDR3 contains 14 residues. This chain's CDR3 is CASNPGGWTNTIYF. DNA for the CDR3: TGTGCCAGCAACCCGGGGGGTTGGACGAACACCATATATTTT.

CDR3 amino acids: CASSLGVEGYTF. Here the CDR3 DNA reads TGCGCCAGCAGCCTCGGGGTGGAGGGCTACACCTTC. The chain links TRBV4-3 to TRBJ1-2, with D uncertain. Germline lookup yields CDR1 LGHNA and CDR2 YSLEER. V gave up 4 bases and J gave up 8 bases, with 11 bases separating them. This CDR3 region has 12 residues.

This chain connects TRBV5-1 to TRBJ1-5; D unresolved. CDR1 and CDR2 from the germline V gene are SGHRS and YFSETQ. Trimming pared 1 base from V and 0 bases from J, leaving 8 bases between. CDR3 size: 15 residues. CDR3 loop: CASSLLPDSNQPQHF. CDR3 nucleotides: TGCGCCAGCAGCTTGTTACCAGATAGCAATCAGCCCCAGCATTTT. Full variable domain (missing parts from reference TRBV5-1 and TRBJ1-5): KAGVTQTPRYLIKTRGQQVTLSCSPISGHRSVSWYQQTPGQGLQFLFEYFSETQRNKGNFPGRFSGRQFSNSRSEMNVSTLELGDSALYLCASSLLPDSNQPQHFGDGTRLSIL.

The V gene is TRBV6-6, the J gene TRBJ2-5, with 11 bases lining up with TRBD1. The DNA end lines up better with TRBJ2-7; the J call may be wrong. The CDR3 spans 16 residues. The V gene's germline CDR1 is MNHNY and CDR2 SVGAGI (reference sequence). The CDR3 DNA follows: TGTGCCAGCAGTTATGAGGGACAGGGGGACTCCTACGAGCAGTACTTC. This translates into CASSYEGQGDSYEQYF.

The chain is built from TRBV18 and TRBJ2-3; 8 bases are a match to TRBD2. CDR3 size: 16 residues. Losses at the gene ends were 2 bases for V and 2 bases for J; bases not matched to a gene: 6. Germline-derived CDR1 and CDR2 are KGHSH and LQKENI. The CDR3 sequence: CASSPGAGALTDTQYF. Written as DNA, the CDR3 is TGTGCCAGCTCACCAGGAGCGGGAGCCCTCACAGATACGCAGTATTTT.

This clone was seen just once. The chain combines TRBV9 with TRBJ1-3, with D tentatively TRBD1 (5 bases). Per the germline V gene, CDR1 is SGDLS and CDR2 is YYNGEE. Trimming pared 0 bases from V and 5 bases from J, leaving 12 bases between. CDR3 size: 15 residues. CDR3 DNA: TGTGCCAGCAGCGTAGAGGCACAGGACCGAAACACCATATATTTT. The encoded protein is CASSVEAQDRNTIYF.

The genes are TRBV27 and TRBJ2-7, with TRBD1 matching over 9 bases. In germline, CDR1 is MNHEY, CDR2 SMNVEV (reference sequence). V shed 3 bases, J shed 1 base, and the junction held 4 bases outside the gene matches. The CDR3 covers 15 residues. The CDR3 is CASSFLGTGSYEQYF. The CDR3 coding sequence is TGTGCCAGCAGTTTCCTCGGGACAGGGTCCTACGAGCAGTACTTC.

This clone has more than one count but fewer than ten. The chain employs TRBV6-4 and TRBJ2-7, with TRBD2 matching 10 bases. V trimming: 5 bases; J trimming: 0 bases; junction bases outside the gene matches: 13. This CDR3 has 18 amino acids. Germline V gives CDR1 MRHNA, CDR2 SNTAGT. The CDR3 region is CASSPGLADAGDSYEQYF. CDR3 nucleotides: TGTGCCAGCAGTCCCGGACTAGCGGACGCGGGGGACTCCTACGAGCAGTACTTC.

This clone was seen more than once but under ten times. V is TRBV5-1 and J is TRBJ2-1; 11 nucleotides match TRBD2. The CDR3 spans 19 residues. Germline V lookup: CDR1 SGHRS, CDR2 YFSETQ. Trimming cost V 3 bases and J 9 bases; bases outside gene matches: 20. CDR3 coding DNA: TGCGCCAGCAGCTCCCTTGGTTCGGCCGGGACTAGCGGTTTACGTGAGCAGTTCTTC. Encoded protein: CASSSLGSAGTSGLREQFF.